This TCR beta chain was recorded in a study of T-cell reconstitution after alpha-beta-depleted transplantation in children. There are a few counts of this clonotype. TCRbeta library preparation incorporated unique molecular identifiers. Via MiXCR, TCRdb re-called the PCR reads, giving one row per CDR3 protein. The sample has about 350,000 distinct CDR3 sequences, more than 10% seen once. V lost 3 bases, J lost 5 bases, and 10 bases lay in between. This CDR3 spans 13 amino acids. Germline V lookup: CDR1 LGHDT, CDR2 YNNKEL (reference sequence). The specimen was PBMCs, collected from the stem cell graft. This TCR was recovered from a human donor who donated a stem cell graft to a child with Fanconi anemia. The chain uses TRBV3-1 and TRBJ1-1; D is unresolved. The CDR3 bases are TGTGCCAGCAGCCAGAGGGATTCGACTGAAGCTTTCTTT. This gives the protein CASSQRDSTEAFF.